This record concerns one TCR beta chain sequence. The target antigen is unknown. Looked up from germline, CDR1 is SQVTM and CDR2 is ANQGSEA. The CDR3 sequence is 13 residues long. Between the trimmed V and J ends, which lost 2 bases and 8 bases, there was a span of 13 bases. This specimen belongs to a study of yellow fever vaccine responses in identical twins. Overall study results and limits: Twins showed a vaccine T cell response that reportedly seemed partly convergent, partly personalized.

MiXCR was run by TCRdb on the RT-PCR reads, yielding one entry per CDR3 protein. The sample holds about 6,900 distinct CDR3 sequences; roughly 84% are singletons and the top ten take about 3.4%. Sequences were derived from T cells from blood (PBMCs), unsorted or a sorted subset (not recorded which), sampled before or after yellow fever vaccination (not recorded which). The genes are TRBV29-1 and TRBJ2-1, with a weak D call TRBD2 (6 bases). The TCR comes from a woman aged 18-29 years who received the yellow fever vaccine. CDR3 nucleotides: TGCAGCGTTGAACCCGGGACTCCCCATGAGCAGTTCTTC. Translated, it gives CSVEPGTPHEQFF.